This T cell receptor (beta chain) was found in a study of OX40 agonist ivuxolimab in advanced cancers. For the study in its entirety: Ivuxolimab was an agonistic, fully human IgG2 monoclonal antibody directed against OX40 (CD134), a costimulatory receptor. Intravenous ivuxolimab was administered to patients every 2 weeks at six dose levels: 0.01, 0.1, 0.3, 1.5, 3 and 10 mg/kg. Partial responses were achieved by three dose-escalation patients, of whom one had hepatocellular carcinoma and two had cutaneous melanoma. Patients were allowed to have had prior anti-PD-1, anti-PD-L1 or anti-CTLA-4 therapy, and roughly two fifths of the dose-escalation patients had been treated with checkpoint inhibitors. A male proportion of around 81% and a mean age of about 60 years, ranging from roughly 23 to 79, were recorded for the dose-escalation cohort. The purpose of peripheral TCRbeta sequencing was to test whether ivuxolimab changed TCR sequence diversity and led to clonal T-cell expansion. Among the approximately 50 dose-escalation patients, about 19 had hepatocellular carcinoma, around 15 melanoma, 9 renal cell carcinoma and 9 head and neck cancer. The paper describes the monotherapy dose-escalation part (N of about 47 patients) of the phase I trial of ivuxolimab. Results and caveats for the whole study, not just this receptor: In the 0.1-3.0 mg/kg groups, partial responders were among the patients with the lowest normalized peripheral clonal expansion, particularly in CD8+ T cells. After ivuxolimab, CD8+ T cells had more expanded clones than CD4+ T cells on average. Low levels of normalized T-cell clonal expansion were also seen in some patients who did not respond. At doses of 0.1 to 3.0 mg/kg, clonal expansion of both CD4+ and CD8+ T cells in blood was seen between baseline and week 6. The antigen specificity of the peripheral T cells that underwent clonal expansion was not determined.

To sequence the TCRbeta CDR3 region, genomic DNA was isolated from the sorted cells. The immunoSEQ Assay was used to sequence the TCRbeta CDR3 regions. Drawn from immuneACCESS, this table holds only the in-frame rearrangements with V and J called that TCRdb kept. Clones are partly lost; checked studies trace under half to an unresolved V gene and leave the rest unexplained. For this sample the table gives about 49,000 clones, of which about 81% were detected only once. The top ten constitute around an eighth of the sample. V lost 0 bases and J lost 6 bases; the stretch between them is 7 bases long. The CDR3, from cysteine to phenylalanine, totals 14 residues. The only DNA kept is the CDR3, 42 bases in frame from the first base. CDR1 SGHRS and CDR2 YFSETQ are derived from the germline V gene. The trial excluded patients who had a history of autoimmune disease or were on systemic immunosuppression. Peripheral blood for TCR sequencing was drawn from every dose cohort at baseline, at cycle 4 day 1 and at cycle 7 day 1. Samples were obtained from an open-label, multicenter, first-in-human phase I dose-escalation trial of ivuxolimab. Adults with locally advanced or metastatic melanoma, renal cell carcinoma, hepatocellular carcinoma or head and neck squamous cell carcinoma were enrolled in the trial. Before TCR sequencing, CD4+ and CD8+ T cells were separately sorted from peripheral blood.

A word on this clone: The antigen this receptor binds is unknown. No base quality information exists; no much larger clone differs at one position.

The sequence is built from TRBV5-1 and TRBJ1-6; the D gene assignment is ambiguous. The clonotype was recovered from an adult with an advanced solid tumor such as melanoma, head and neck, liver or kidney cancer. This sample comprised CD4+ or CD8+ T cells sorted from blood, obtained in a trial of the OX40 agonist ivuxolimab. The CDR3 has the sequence CASSLGGGNSPLHF. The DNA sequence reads TGCGCCAGCAGCTTGGGGGGTGGTAATTCACCCCTCCACTTT.